The 24 T cell receptor beta chains reported below all come from one sample, sequenced in a study of shared clonotypes between healthy human individuals. Assay: immunoSEQ multiplex PCR; the TCRdb copy retains only in-frame clones and omits some. Of some 1.5 million clones detected, 95% to 99% appear once; the ten largest clones hold roughly 0.4%. The specimen sequenced was naive CD4+ T cells sorted from blood. The subset was: CD45RA+ positively selected. The receptors were sampled from a man aged 25-40 years in good health.

The chain is built from TRBV27 and TRBJ1-5; 7 nucleotides align to TRBD1. The CDR3 has 13 amino acids. The germline V gene encodes CDR1 MNHEY and CDR2 SMNVEV (reference sequence). Germline trimming cut 6 bases from V and 6 bases from J; bases unmatched to any gene: 5. CDR3 amino acids: CASRGTATQPQHF. In DNA, the CDR3 is TGTGCCAGCAGAGGGACAGCCACTCAGCCCCAGCATTTT.

The V and J genes are TRBV5-1 and TRBJ1-1; no definite D call. V was trimmed by 0 bases and J by 2 bases, leaving 8 bases between them. The CDR3 sequence is 14 residues long. Germline V lookup: CDR1 SGHRS, CDR2 YFSETQ. CDR3 bases: TGCGCCAGCAGCTTGGCGTCACCTAACACTGAAGCTTTCTTT. Protein: CASSLASPNTEAFF. Full variable domain (missing parts from reference TRBV5-1 and TRBJ1-1): KAGVTQTPRYLIKTRGQQVTLSCSPISGHRSVSWYQQTPGQGLQFLFEYFSETQRNKGNFPGRFSGRQFSNSRSEMNVSTLELGDSALYLCASSLASPNTEAFFGQGTRLTVV.

This sequence joins TRBV28 and TRBJ2-2; D gene uncertain. Trimming stripped 6 bases from V and 5 bases from J, with 7 bases between. The CDR3 is made up of 12 amino acids. The V gene's germline CDR1 is MDHEN and CDR2 SYDVKM. The CDR3 nucleotides are TGTGCCAGCAGGCGGAGAACCGGGGAGCTGTTTTTT. This sequence encodes CASRRRTGELFF.

The chain is built from TRBV15 and TRBJ2-1; D is ambiguous. This CDR3 region has 14 residues. Trimming cost V 0 bases and J 6 bases, with 9 bases left between them. Per germline, CDR1 LNHNV and CDR2 YYDKDF (reference sequence). The CDR3 region is CATSRELVSNEQFF. In DNA form, the CDR3 reads TGTGCCACCAGCAGAGAATTAGTTAGCAATGAGCAGTTCTTC.

The gene calls are TRBV9 and TRBJ2-5; perhaps TRBD1 as D (5 bases). Germline CDR1 and CDR2: SGDLS and YYNGEE. The CDR3 is 15 amino acids. The V and J ends lost 0 bases and 3 bases respectively, with 12 bases between them. This CDR3 is CASSVAVSREETQYF. The CDR3 region has the DNA TGTGCCAGCAGCGTAGCGGTTTCCAGGGAAGAGACCCAGTACTTC.

The chain joins TRBV6-5 to TRBJ2-7, with D possibly matching TRBD2 (5 bases). The CDR3 has 16 amino acids. V lost 2 bases, J lost 4 bases, and 18 bases lay in between. Germline V gene lookup returns CDR1 MNHEY and CDR2 SVGAGI. CDR3 bases: TGTGCCAGCAGTTACCGAAGAAACAGCGGAACTTACGAGCAGTACTTC. This sequence encodes CASSYRRNSGTYEQYF.

Concerning this clone: Other nucleotide sequences in the sample specify the same CDR3. The chain has TRBV19 and TRBJ1-5; no clear D gene. The germline gives CDR1 LNHDA, CDR2 SQIVND (reference sequence). Deletions cut 0 bases from V and 5 bases from J, with 5 bases between. The CDR3 is made up of 13 amino acids. CDR3 nucleotide sequence: TGTGCCAGTAGTATAGATCTGGATCAGCCCCAGCATTTT. Amino acids: CASSIDLDQPQHF.

The V and J genes are TRBV4-3 and TRBJ1-2; possibly TRBD1 for D (6 bases). There are 15 residues in the CDR3. V gave up 5 bases and J gave up 2 bases, with 15 bases separating them. Germline loops: CDR1 LGHNA, CDR2 YSLEER. The CDR3 reads CASSEGQTPNYGYTF. CDR3 in DNA: TGCGCCAGCAGCGAAGGACAGACTCCAAACTATGGCTACACCTTC.

The gene calls are TRBV5-4 and TRBJ1-5, with a weak D call TRBD1 (5 bases). V was trimmed by 3 bases and J by 4 bases, leaving 8 bases between them. Germline CDR1 is SGHNT and CDR2 is YYREEE (reference sequence). The CDR3 totals 13 residues. For the CDR3, the DNA is TGTGCCAGCAGCTCGGGACTAAATCAGCCCCAGCATTTT. Protein product: CASSSGLNQPQHF.

The count of this clone is one. The chain is built from TRBV19 and TRBJ2-1, with a tentative D call TRBD2 (5 bases). CDR3 length: 12 amino acids. From germline, CDR1 is LNHDA and CDR2 SQIVND (reference sequence). Trimming pared 6 bases from V and 8 bases from J, leaving 11 bases between. The DNA of the CDR3 is TGTGCCAGTAGACGGGGAAGCGATGAGCAGTTCTTC. Residues: CASRRGSDEQFF.

J is TRBJ1-5 and V is TRBV19, with no clear D. V lost 1 base, J lost 7 bases, and 8 bases lay in between. This CDR3 region has 13 residues. CDR1 LNHDA and CDR2 SQIVND come from the germline V gene (reference sequence). The CDR3 region has the DNA TGTGCCAGTAGTATAGGGTTGGGCCAGCCCCAGCATTTT. The encoded protein is CASSIGLGQPQHF.

V and J are TRBV6-5 and TRBJ2-1; D remains unclear. Trimming left V 2 bases short and J 9 bases short, with 14 bases between. The CDR3 spans 14 residues. Germline V gene lookup returns CDR1 MNHEY and CDR2 SVGAGI. The CDR3, as DNA: TGTGCCAGCAGTTACCCCACACCTAGGTCTGAGCAGTTCTTC. It yields the protein CASSYPTPRSEQFF.

A few counts support this clone. The gene calls are TRBV5-1 and TRBJ2-2, with TRBD1 matching 8 bases. Germline V lookup: CDR1 SGHRS, CDR2 YFSETQ. This CDR3 is built from 15 residues. V dropped 4 bases and J dropped 4; count of bases not matched to a gene: 6. The CDR3 loop reads CASSAGQGGTGELFF. CDR3 DNA: TGCGCCAGCAGCGCAGGACAGGGAGGCACCGGGGAGCTGTTTTTT.

The chain carries TRBV18 and TRBJ2-7; 8 nucleotides align to TRBD1. Per the germline V gene, CDR1 is KGHSH and CDR2 is LQKENI. The CDR3 is 14 residues long. The V segment lost 4 bases and the J segment 0 bases; nucleotides outside the gene matches: 2. The CDR3 protein is CASSQDRDSYEQYF. The CDR3, as DNA: TGTGCCAGCTCACAGGACAGGGACTCCTACGAGCAGTACTTC.

V is TRBV20-1 and J is TRBJ2-2; 7 bases align to TRBD2. Germline CDR1 reads DFQATT; CDR2 reads SNEGSKA (reference sequence). This CDR3 has 11 amino acids. With V trimmed by 7 bases and J by 7 bases, 3 bases remained unmatched. For the CDR3, the DNA is TGCAGTGTGGGAGGGAACGGGGAGCTGTTTTTT. This translates into CSVGGNGELFF.

The gene calls are TRBV7-8 and TRBJ1-2; D unresolved. V dropped 1 base and J dropped 2 bases, with 14 bases sitting between them. Germline V lookup: CDR1 SGHVS, CDR2 FQNEAQ. CDR3 length equals 16 residues. The CDR3 is CASSLVVGPGNYGYTF. CDR3 DNA: TGTGCCAGCAGCTTAGTCGTAGGGCCGGGGAACTATGGCTACACCTTC. Looking up the rest from reference TRBV7-8 and TRBJ1-2 gives the full variable domain: GAGVSQSPRYKVAKRGQDVALRCDPISGHVSLFWYQQALGQGPEFLTYFQNEAQLDKSGLPSDRFFAERPEGSVSTLKIQRTQQEDSAVYLCASSLVVGPGNYGYTFGSGTRLTVV.

The gene calls are TRBV14 and TRBJ2-7; no clear D. This CDR3 region has 13 residues. Germline values: CDR1 SGHDN, CDR2 FVKESK. V was clipped by 2 bases and J by 6 bases, with 11 bases between them. The CDR3 DNA follows: TGTGCCAGCAGCCAATGGGGAACCCCCGAGCAGTACTTC. Translated: CASSQWGTPEQYF.

CDR3 residues: CASTVGTGTYEQYF. CDR3 DNA sequence: TGTGCCAGCACGGTTGGGACAGGGACGTACGAGCAGTACTTC. The gene calls are TRBV28 and TRBJ2-7, with 9 bases aligning to TRBD1. Germline CDR1 is MDHEN and CDR2 is SYDVKM. This CDR3 comprises 14 residues. Trimming took 7 bases from V and 4 from J; bases not matched to a gene: 8.

This sequence joins TRBV9 and TRBJ2-7; possible D gene TRBD2, 5 bases. This CDR3 contains 16 residues. CDR1 and CDR2 from the germline V gene are SGDLS and YYNGEE. The V end was cut by 4 bases, the J end by 0 bases, with 17 bases between. The CDR3 region has the DNA TGTGCCAGCAGCCTCGAGGGTGGGGTTAGCTCCTACGAGCAGTACTTC. It codes for CASSLEGGVSSYEQYF.

The chain joins TRBV7-8 to TRBJ1-1, with D tentatively TRBD1 (5 bases). The CDR3 is made up of 14 amino acids. V was clipped by 1 base and J by 5 bases, with 11 bases between them. Germline loops: CDR1 SGHVS, CDR2 FQNEAQ. The CDR3 region is CASSLDGARTEAFF. The DNA for the CDR3 is TGTGCCAGCAGCTTAGATGGGGCTCGGACTGAAGCTTTCTTT. The full variable domain, rest sourced from reference TRBV7-8 and TRBJ1-1, is GAGVSQSPRYKVAKRGQDVALRCDPISGHVSLFWYQQALGQGPEFLTYFQNEAQLDKSGLPSDRFFAERPEGSVSTLKIQRTQQEDSAVYLCASSLDGARTEAFFGQGTRLTVV.

The rearrangement links TRBV5-1 to TRBJ1-2; D is uncertain. V lost 1 base to trimming and J lost 3 bases, with 13 bases between them. The CDR3 consists of 15 residues. Germline CDR1 and CDR2: SGHRS and YFSETQ. The CDR3 DNA reads TGCGCCAGCAGCTTGTACATGGGTACCGACTATGGCTACACCTTC. Translating it yields CASSLYMGTDYGYTF.

The V call is TRBV7-2, the J call TRBJ2-1, with 7 bases fitting TRBD1. Per the germline V gene, CDR1 is SGHTA and CDR2 is FQGNSA. This CDR3 has 14 residues. V was clipped by 1 base and J by 4 bases; unmatched bases: 1. CDR3 nucleotides: TGTGCCAGCAGCTTAGAGGGACAGTACAATGAGCAGTTCTTC. Protein product: CASSLEGQYNEQFF.

V is TRBV29-1 and J is TRBJ2-7, with D hard to call. Germline lookup yields CDR1 SQVTM and CDR2 ANQGSEA. V dropped 4 bases and J dropped 2 bases, with 12 bases sitting between them. The CDR3 has 13 residues. The CDR3 sequence: CSVAGGPTYEQYF. In DNA form, the CDR3 reads TGCAGCGTTGCGGGCGGCCCAACCTACGAGCAGTACTTC.

The chain carries TRBV18 and TRBJ2-7; either TRBD1 or TRBD2 may fit D (5 bases each). The germline CDR1 and CDR2 sequences are KGHSH and LQKENI. The CDR3 contains 15 residues. The V end was cut by 2 bases, the J end by 5 bases, with 16 bases between. CDR3 sequence: CASSPGTAGLDEQYF. CDR3 nucleotide sequence: TGTGCCAGCTCACCAGGGACGGCCGGGCTGGACGAGCAGTACTTC.